Following are 15 T cell receptor beta chains from one sample sequenced in a study of cytomegalovirus exposure and HLA in healthy donors. PCR primers comprised 60 Vbeta and 13 Jbeta primers. The assay was immunoSEQ multiplex PCR, and TCRdb's table has in-frame clones only and misses some. The top ten clones hold roughly 3% of a sample with about 130,000 clones, about 15% of them seen once. The specimen was PBMCs. Receptors were obtained from a female donor in good health and CMV-seropositive.

The chain couples TRBV18 to TRBJ2-2; 7 bases line up with TRBD1. CDR1 and CDR2 from the germline V gene are KGHSH and LQKENI. The CDR3 runs 14 residues. Trimming removed 6 bases from V and 1 base from J; junction bases left unmatched: 2. The CDR3 loop reads CASSRTGNTGELFF. Written as DNA, the CDR3 is TGTGCCAGCTCCCGGACAGGGAACACCGGGGAGCTGTTTTTT. Using reference TRBV18 and TRBJ2-2 for the parts outside the CDR3, the full variable domain is NAGVMQNPRHLVRRRGQEARLRCSPMKGHSHVYWYRQLPEEGLKFMVYLQKENIIDESGMPKERFSAEFPKEGPSILRIQQVVRGDSAAYFCASSRTGNTGELFFGEGSRLTVL.

In DNA form, the CDR3 reads TGTGCCAGCAGTGGCACCTACAGGGAGACCCAGTACTTC. Translating it yields CASSGTYRETQYF. V and J are TRBV2 and TRBJ2-5, with a possible D match to TRBD1 (5 bases). CDR3 length: 13 amino acids. Trimming took 4 bases from V and 5 from J, leaving 11 bases between them. The germline V gene encodes CDR1 SNHLY and CDR2 FYNNEI.

This clone turned up a few times. This chain connects TRBV19 to TRBJ1-5; 12 nucleotides line up with TRBD1. V was pared by 8 bases and J by 5 bases, with 13 bases of the junction left unmatched. The CDR3 runs to 17 residues. Per germline, CDR1 LNHDA and CDR2 SQIVND (reference sequence). CDR3: CASVKGTGGQQHQPQHF. The CDR3 DNA is TGTGCCAGTGTGAAAGGGACAGGGGGCCAACAACATCAGCCCCAGCATTTT.

The CDR3 DNA reads as TGTGCCAGCAGCTTATCTTCAGGGACTGAAGCTTTCTTT. This gives the protein CASSLSSGTEAFF. The chain couples TRBV7-9 to TRBJ1-1, with D perhaps TRBD1 (5 bases). CDR3 size: 13 residues. In germline, CDR1 is SEHNR, CDR2 FQNEAQ (reference sequence). Between the trimmed V and J ends, which lost 2 bases and 5 bases, there was a span of 9 bases.

This clone was detected only a few times. The chain carries TRBV10-2 and TRBJ1-1; 10 bases match TRBD1. Germline loops: CDR1 WSHSY, CDR2 SAAADI. The V and J ends lost 3 bases and 1 base, in that order; junction bases with no gene match: 5. This CDR3 comprises 16 residues. The CDR3 reads CASSDQGTGENTEAFF. The CDR3 region has the DNA TGCGCCAGCAGTGATCAGGGGACAGGGGAGAACACTGAAGCTTTCTTT.

The chain couples TRBV6-5 to TRBJ2-1; D remains unclear. Trimming left V 0 bases short and J 6 bases short, with 3 bases between. Per germline, CDR1 MNHEY and CDR2 SVGAGI. The CDR3 extends over 12 amino acids. The CDR3: CASSYSSNEQFF. CDR3 DNA: TGTGCCAGCAGTTACTCGAGCAATGAGCAGTTCTTC.

The chain joins TRBV10-1 to TRBJ2-7; D gene ambiguous. The CDR3 covers 13 residues. V lost 0 bases, J lost 3 bases, and 6 bases lay in between. The germline gives CDR1 WNHNN, CDR2 SYGVQD (reference sequence). The CDR3 loop is CASSESRNYEQYF. The DNA of the CDR3 is TGCGCCAGCAGTGAGTCGAGGAACTACGAGCAGTACTTC.

This clone has a handful of counts. The chain links TRBV9 to TRBJ2-2, with D possibly matching TRBD1 (6 bases). The germline CDR1 and CDR2 sequences are SGDLS and YYNGEE. The germline V and J ends were trimmed by 0 bases and 0 bases, with 6 bases remaining between them. The CDR3 loop spans 15 amino acids. The CDR3 spells CASSVAGANTGELFF. DNA of the CDR3: TGTGCCAGCAGCGTAGCAGGGGCGAACACCGGGGAGCTGTTTTTT.

This clone was detected only a few times. The rearrangement links TRBV9 to TRBJ2-3, with 7 bases fitting TRBD2. This CDR3 is built from 15 residues. The germline gives CDR1 SGDLS, CDR2 YYNGEE. After removal of 0 bases from V and 1 base from J, the junction contained 2 bases not matched to a gene. The CDR3 loop is CASSVGLAGTDTQYF. In nucleotides, the CDR3 is TGTGCCAGCAGCGTAGGACTAGCTGGCACAGATACGCAGTATTTT.

The table lists this clone with a few counts. V and J are TRBV30 and TRBJ2-5; TRBD1 is a possible D gene (8 bases). Germline CDR1 GTSNPN, CDR2 SVGIG (reference sequence). This CDR3 contains 15 residues. V shed 3 bases and J shed 5 bases, with 19 bases lying between them. In DNA, the CDR3 is TGTGCCTGGAGGGGAGGACAGGGAGGGTGGGAGACCCAGTACTTC. Encoded protein: CAWRGGQGGWETQYF.

A few counts support this clone. This chain connects TRBV28 to TRBJ2-7; TRBD2 is a possible D gene (5 bases). The V end was cut by 3 bases, the J end by 1 base, with 7 bases between. Germline loops: CDR1 MDHEN, CDR2 SYDVKM. The CDR3 runs to 13 residues. The CDR3 region is CASSFGISYEQYF. Written as DNA, the CDR3 is TGTGCCAGCAGTTTCGGGATATCCTACGAGCAGTACTTC.

V is TRBV11-3 and J is TRBJ2-7, with 9 bases aligning to TRBD1. This CDR3 contains 14 residues. With V trimmed by 5 bases and J by 2 bases, 4 bases remained unmatched. Per the germline V gene, CDR1 is SGHNT and CDR2 is YENEEA. CDR3 sequence (DNA): TGTGCCAGCAGCCGCCGGGACAGGGCCTACGAGCAGTACTTC. Translation gives CASSRRDRAYEQYF.

The chain links TRBV6-4 to TRBJ1-5; 8 bases line up with TRBD1. The CDR3 consists of 17 residues. Germline loops: CDR1 MRHNA, CDR2 SNTAGT. V dropped 6 bases and J dropped 3; count of bases not matched to a gene: 13. This chain's CDR3 is CASRQGAQSGNNQPQHF. DNA for the CDR3: TGTGCCAGCAGGCAGGGGGCGCAGTCCGGGAACAATCAGCCCCAGCATTTT.

The rearrangement links TRBV28 to TRBJ2-5, with 8 nucleotides matching TRBD1. After removal of 7 bases from V and 2 bases from J, the junction contained 15 bases not matched to a gene. Looked up from germline, CDR1 is MDHEN and CDR2 is SYDVKM. The CDR3 totals 17 residues. CDR3 DNA: TGTGCCAGCACCGCCCAGCCGGGGACAGGAAATCAAGAGACCCAGTACTTC. It translates to CASTAQPGTGNQETQYF.

This clone was seen a handful of times. For the CDR3, the DNA is TGTGCCAGCAGCTGGGGCACAGGGGGTTTGGAAGGCTACACCTTC. Translating gives CASSWGTGGLEGYTF. The chain is built from TRBV5-6 and TRBJ1-2; 8 positions match TRBD1. Germline assignment: CDR1 SGHDT and CDR2 YYEEEE. The CDR3 covers 15 residues. The ends lost 3 bases at V and 8 bases at J; junction bases unmatched: 12.